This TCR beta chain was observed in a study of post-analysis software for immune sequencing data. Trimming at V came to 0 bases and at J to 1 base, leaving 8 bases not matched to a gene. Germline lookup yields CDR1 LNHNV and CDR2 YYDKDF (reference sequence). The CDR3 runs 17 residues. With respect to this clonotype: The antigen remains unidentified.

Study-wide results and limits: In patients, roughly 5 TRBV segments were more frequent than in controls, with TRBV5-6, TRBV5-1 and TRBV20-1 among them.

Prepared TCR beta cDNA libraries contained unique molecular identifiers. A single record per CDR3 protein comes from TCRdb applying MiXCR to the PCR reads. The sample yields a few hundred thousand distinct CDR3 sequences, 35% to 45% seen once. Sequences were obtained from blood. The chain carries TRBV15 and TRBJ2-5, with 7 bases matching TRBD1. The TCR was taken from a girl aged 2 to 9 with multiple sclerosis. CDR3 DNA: TGTGCCACCAGCAGAGAACAGGGGTGGTTATCCCAAGAGACCCAGTACTTC. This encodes CATSREQGWLSQETQYF.